The text below deals with one T cell receptor beta chain. Its target is not known. Germline-derived CDR1 and CDR2 are SEHNR and FQNEAQ (reference sequence). The V end lost 3 bases, the J end lost 3 bases, and 9 bases lay between the germline ends. This CDR3 is 14 amino acids long. Genomic DNA of each subset was evenly split across several immunoSEQ plates. This table comes from immunoSEQ multiplex PCR, and its TCRdb copy is limited to in-frame clones, with some not included. The table shows about 2 million clones, with just under 95% occurring only once. This record comes from a study of shared clonotypes between healthy human individuals. Overall study: The plates for each donor numbered three CD4 naive, three CD4 memory, two CD8 naive and one CD8 memory.

CD8 cells classed as naive were CD45RO-negative and positively selected for CCR7, excluding terminally differentiated effector memory CD45RA+ cells. Study-wide findings and caveats: Sampling included only blood; tissue repertoires likely differ. Between a few donors, naive CD4 clonotypes were shared at a level of about 5%.

The receptor's source is a man aged 18 to 29 in good health. This chain uses TRBV7-9 with TRBJ1-5, with D perhaps TRBD1 (5 bases). Sequenced sample: naive CD8+ T cells sorted from blood. The CDR3 bases are TGTGCCAGCAGCTTTGGGGGGGTCAATCAGCCCCAGCATTTT. As protein: CASSFGGVNQPQHF.